These 20 T cell receptor beta chains came from one sample sequenced in a study of shared clonotypes between healthy human individuals. Using immunoSEQ multiplex PCR, the repertoire was profiled, and TCRdb retains in-frame clones only, with some absent. This table holds over a million clones, more than 95% found once. The sequenced sample was naive CD4+ T cells sorted from blood. Stated subset: CD45RA+ positively selected. Source of these receptors: a man aged 25-45 years in good health.

This clone was detected once. This chain uses TRBV6-6 with TRBJ1-1; 9 bases are a match to TRBD1. The length of the CDR3 is 16 residues. Germline CDR1 and CDR2: MNHNY and SVGAGI (reference sequence). V lost 2 bases, J lost 5 bases, and 9 bases stayed unmatched. CDR3 in amino acids: CASSYPKGTGRTEAFF. CDR3 bases: TGTGCCAGCAGTTACCCGAAAGGGACAGGGCGGACTGAAGCTTTCTTT.

This clone was detected only once. The V call is TRBV18, the J call TRBJ2-7; no reliable D call. Trimming stripped 2 bases from V and 6 bases from J, with 11 bases between. CDR1 KGHSH and CDR2 LQKENI come from the germline V gene. The CDR3 runs to 13 residues. This CDR3 is CASSPAGPSEQYF. Written as DNA, the CDR3 is TGTGCCAGCTCACCAGCCGGGCCTTCCGAGCAGTACTTC.

This rearrangement joins TRBV7-9 to TRBJ2-7; 7 positions match TRBD2. V gave up 5 bases and J gave up 4 bases; unmatched junction bases: 5. CDR1 and CDR2 (germline): SEHNR, FQNEAQ (reference sequence). This CDR3 has 13 amino acids. In DNA, the CDR3 is TGTGCCAGCAGCGACGGGGGGAGGTACGAGCAGTACTTC. Translation: CASSDGGRYEQYF.

This clone was found once. This chain joins TRBV7-9 and TRBJ2-7, with TRBD2 identical over 9 bases. The germline V gene encodes CDR1 SEHNR and CDR2 FQNEAQ (reference sequence). The J segment lost 4 bases and the V segment lost 4 bases, leaving 5 bases of the junction unmatched. The length of the CDR3 is 14 residues. In DNA, the CDR3 is TGTGCCAGCAGCTGGACTAGCGACAATTACGAGCAGTACTTC. Its protein is CASSWTSDNYEQYF.

The chain recombines TRBV6-5 with TRBJ1-2; D is possibly TRBD1 (5 bases). V lost 6 bases to trimming and J lost 7 bases, with 18 bases between them. Germline V gene data show CDR1 as MNHEY and CDR2 as SVGAGI. The CDR3 length is 14 residues. The CDR3 nucleotides are TGTGCCAGCAGGGGGGAGAGCGGTTTTATTGGCTACACCTTC. Amino acids: CASRGESGFIGYTF.

This chain joins TRBV7-2 and TRBJ2-6; TRBD1 might be the D (5 bases). The CDR3 loop spans 17 amino acids. Germline V gives CDR1 SGHTA, CDR2 FQGNSA. The V end lost 2 bases, the J end lost 0 bases, and 11 bases lay between the germline ends. The CDR3 is CASSLFRGSSGANVLTF. In nucleotides, the CDR3 is TGTGCCAGCAGCTTATTTAGGGGCAGCTCTGGGGCCAACGTCCTGACTTTC.

This rearrangement joins TRBV2 to TRBJ2-3; 8 bases are shared with TRBD1. CDR1 is SNHLY and CDR2 is FYNNEI in the germline V gene. The V segment lost 10 bases and the J segment 1 base; nucleotides outside the gene matches: 4. The CDR3 extends over 13 amino acids. In DNA, the CDR3 is TGTGCCAATCAACAGGGGGGCACAGATACGCAGTATTTT. It translates to CANQQGGTDTQYF.

The rearrangement uses TRBV7-3 and TRBJ1-1, with a weak D call TRBD1 (5 bases). This CDR3 contains 15 residues. The germline V gene has CDR1 SGHTA and CDR2 FQGTGA. The V gene lost 1 base and the J gene lost 4 bases, with 13 bases spanning the gap. This CDR3 reads CASSLNPGSSTEAFF. CDR3 coding DNA: TGTGCCAGCAGCTTAAATCCAGGGTCGAGCACTGAAGCTTTCTTT.

This clone was seen just once. This chain's CDR3 is CASSLPLGTETQYF. The DNA of the CDR3 is TGTGCCAGCAGCTTACCGCTAGGAACGGAGACCCAGTACTTC. The V and J genes are TRBV11-2 and TRBJ2-5; D is unresolved. V was shortened by 2 bases and J by 5 bases, with 12 bases between the two germline ends. The length of the CDR3 is 14 residues. The germline V gene has CDR1 SGHAT and CDR2 FQNNGV.

V gene TRBV4-2 combines with J gene TRBJ2-4, with a possible D match to TRBD2 (5 bases). Germline V gene lookup returns CDR1 LGHNA and CDR2 YNFKEQ. The V gene lost 0 bases and the J gene lost 12 bases, with 21 bases spanning the gap. CDR3 length equals 16 residues. DNA for the CDR3: TGTGCCAGCAGCCAAGAAGTAGGGATAAGGCTAGCCGCTCAGTACTTC. The encoded protein is CASSQEVGIRLAAQYF.

The chain links TRBV28 to TRBJ1-3, with TRBD1 matching 11 bases. V trimming: 7 bases; J trimming: 3 bases; junction bases outside the gene matches: 5. Germline V CDR1 and CDR2: MDHEN, SYDVKM. The CDR3 is 15 amino acids. The CDR3, as DNA: TGTGCCAGCACCTTGGACAGGGGGCTTGGAAACACCATATATTTT. It translates to CASTLDRGLGNTIYF.

The chain is built from TRBV10-3 and TRBJ2-7, with D unclear. Deletions cut 11 bases from V and 0 bases from J, with 17 bases between. Germline V CDR1 and CDR2: ENHRY, SYGVKD. This CDR3 spans 14 amino acids. The chain's CDR3 is CAAVPSQSSYEQYF. CDR3 nucleotide sequence: TGTGCCGCCGTTCCCTCACAGAGCTCCTACGAGCAGTACTTC.

In nucleotides, the CDR3 is TGTGCCAGCAGTTCCTACGGCAGGGGGCTGGGGGAGACCCAGTACTTC. Translated, it gives CASSSYGRGLGETQYF. The chain is built from TRBV27 and TRBJ2-5, with 8 bases that match TRBD1. Germline V lookup: CDR1 MNHEY, CDR2 SMNVEV (reference sequence). This CDR3 region has 16 residues. The trim removed 4 bases at V and 5 bases at J, leaving 12 bases unmatched.

CDR3 coding DNA: TGTGCCAGCAGCTTGGGCCCTAGCGGTAGCACAGATACGCAGTATTTT. This encodes CASSLGPSGSTDTQYF. The V call is TRBV5-4, the J call TRBJ2-3; 7 positions agree with TRBD2. The CDR3 is 16 amino acids. Trimming removed 0 bases from V and 0 bases from J; junction bases left unmatched: 4. From germline, CDR1 is SGHNT and CDR2 YYREEE (reference sequence).

The chain recombines TRBV7-6 with TRBJ2-5; D is ambiguous. V dropped 0 bases and J dropped 2 bases, with 10 bases sitting between them. The germline V gene encodes CDR1 SGHVS and CDR2 FNYEAQ. CDR3 length: 15 amino acids. DNA for the CDR3: TGTGCCAGCAGCTTAGCCCCGGTCCTTCAAGAGACCCAGTACTTC. Protein sequence: CASSLAPVLQETQYF.

This chain uses TRBV27 with TRBJ2-1, with 7 bases matching TRBD2. J was trimmed by 8 bases and V by 6 bases; bases with no gene match: 13. CDR1 is MNHEY and CDR2 is SMNVEV in the germline V gene (reference sequence). This CDR3 region has 15 residues. CDR3 in amino acids: CASRIITSVRDEQFF. The CDR3 region has the DNA TGTGCCAGCAGAATAATAACTAGCGTACGGGATGAGCAGTTCTTC.

The rearrangement joins TRBV7-2 to TRBJ1-2; D is unclear. CDR1 is SGHTA, CDR2 FQGNSA, per germline. CDR3 length: 19 amino acids. V was shortened by 2 bases and J by 0 bases, with 22 bases between the two germline ends. The CDR3 region has the DNA TGTGCCAGCAGCTTATTTTTACCCACATTGGGGTCAACTAACTATGGCTACACCTTC. This translates into CASSLFLPTLGSTNYGYTF.

The V and J genes are TRBV7-2 and TRBJ1-5, with a weak D call TRBD1 (5 bases). CDR1 and CDR2 (germline): SGHTA, FQGNSA. V lost 5 bases to trimming and J lost 6 bases, with 17 bases between them. This CDR3 spans 15 amino acids. DNA of the CDR3: TGTGCCAGCAGCCTCCGCAGGGAATGGAGTCAGCCCCAGCATTTT. Amino acids: CASSLRREWSQPQHF.

The genes are TRBV5-1 and TRBJ2-5, with TRBD2 matching over 10 bases. The J segment lost 1 base and the V segment lost 4 bases, leaving 7 bases of the junction unmatched. The CDR3 loop spans 16 amino acids. Germline CDR1 reads SGHRS; CDR2 reads YFSETQ. For the CDR3, the DNA is TGCGCCAGCAGCCCAAGGACTAGCGGATTCCAAGAGACCCAGTACTTC. Translated, it gives CASSPRTSGFQETQYF.

This sequence joins TRBV7-6 and TRBJ2-5; D gene ambiguous. This CDR3 is 13 amino acids long. Germline V gene lookup returns CDR1 SGHVS and CDR2 FNYEAQ. Trimming left V 7 bases short and J 2 bases short, with 11 bases between. The CDR3 spells CASTVLQQETQYF. The DNA for the CDR3 is TGTGCCAGCACCGTCTTGCAGCAAGAGACCCAGTACTTC. Together with reference TRBV7-6 and TRBJ2-5, the CDR3 gives the full variable domain: GAGVSQSPRYKVTKRGQDVALRCDPISGHVSLYWYRQALGQGPEFLTYFNYEAQQDKSGLPNDRFSAERPEGSISTLTIQRTEQRDSAMYRCASTVLQQETQYFGPGTRLLVL.